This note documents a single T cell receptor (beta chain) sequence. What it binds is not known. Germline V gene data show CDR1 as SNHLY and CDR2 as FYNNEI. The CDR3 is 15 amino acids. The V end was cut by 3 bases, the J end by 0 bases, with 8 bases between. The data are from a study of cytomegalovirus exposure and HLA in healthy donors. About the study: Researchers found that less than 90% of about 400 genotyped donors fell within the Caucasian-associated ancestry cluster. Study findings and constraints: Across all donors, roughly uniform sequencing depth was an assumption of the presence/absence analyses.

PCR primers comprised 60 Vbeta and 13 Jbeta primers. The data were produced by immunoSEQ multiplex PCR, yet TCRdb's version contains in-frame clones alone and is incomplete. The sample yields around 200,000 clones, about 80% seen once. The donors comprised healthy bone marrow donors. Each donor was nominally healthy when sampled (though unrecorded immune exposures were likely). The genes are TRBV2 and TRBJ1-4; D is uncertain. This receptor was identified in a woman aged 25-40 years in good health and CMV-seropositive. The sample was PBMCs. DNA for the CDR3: TGTGCCAGCAGTGAGTCAGGCGCAACTAATGAAAAACTGTTTTTT. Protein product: CASSESGATNEKLFF. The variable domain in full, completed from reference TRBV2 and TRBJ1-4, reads EPEVTQTPSHQVTQMGQEVILRCVPISNHLYFYWYRQILGQKVEFLVSFYNNEISEKSEIFDDQFSVERPDGSNFTLKIRSTKLEDSAMYFCASSESGATNEKLFFGSGTQLSVL.